A single sample gave rise to the 13 T cell receptor beta chains below, sequenced in a study of T cells in Graves' hyperthyroidism and ophthalmopathy. RNA transcripts served as the template for amplifying TCR beta CDR3 regions. A first-round RT-PCR of the TCR CDR3 used the HTBI primer set. Each CDR3 protein is one row after TCRdb ran MiXCR on the multiplex PCR reads. The sample contains some 690,000 distinct CDR3 sequences, 15% to 20% of which appear only once. Sequencing input: blood. The receptors originated from a man in his fifties with Graves' hyperthyroidism.

This clonotype was recorded at least ten times. The chain combines TRBV7-9 with TRBJ1-2; tentative D call: TRBD1 (5 bases). This CDR3 region has 15 residues. The germline V gene encodes CDR1 SEHNR and CDR2 FQNEAQ (reference sequence). The V end lost 2 bases, the J end lost 5 bases, and 15 bases lay between the germline ends. CDR3 DNA: TGTGCCAGCAGCTTAAATCCCCCAGGGAGGTATGGCTACACCTTC. It translates to CASSLNPPGRYGYTF.

This clonotype was detected ten times or more. The rearrangement uses TRBV7-2 and TRBJ2-2; 11 bases are a match to TRBD2. V was clipped by 4 bases and J by 3 bases; unmatched bases: 4. Germline V gene data show CDR1 as SGHTA and CDR2 as FQGNSA. This CDR3 has 16 amino acids. The CDR3 loop is CASSYSGRAHTGELFF. The CDR3 DNA sequence: TGTGCCAGCAGCTATAGCGGGAGGGCCCACACCGGGGAGCTGTTTTTT. Full variable domain (missing parts from reference TRBV7-2 and TRBJ2-2): GAGVSQSPSNKVTEKGKDVELRCDPISGHTALYWYRQSLGQGLEFLIYFQGNSAPDKSGLPSDRFSAERTGGSVSTLTIQRTQQEDSAVYLCASSYSGRAHTGELFFGEGSRLTVL.

Many counts were recorded for this clonotype. CDR3 DNA sequence: TGCGCCAGCAGTGGCGGTAGCGGGAGTACCAGCACAGATACGCAGTATTTT. Its translation: CASSGGSGSTSTDTQYF. V gene TRBV10-1 combines with J gene TRBJ2-3; the match to TRBD2 covers 9 bases. Germline V gene lookup returns CDR1 WNHNN and CDR2 SYGVQD (reference sequence). The CDR3 loop spans 17 amino acids. J lost 0 bases, V lost 4 bases, and 8 bases had no gene match.

Details on this clonotype: This may arise from a read error, as a much more abundant clone is one base away. The chain carries TRBV5-1 and TRBJ2-1, with 7 nucleotides matching TRBD2. Germline loops: CDR1 SGHRS, CDR2 YFSETQ. The CDR3 has 15 amino acids. Here the CDR3 DNA reads TGCGCCAGCAGCTTGGCCAGCGGGATGGGCTATGAGCAGTTGTTC. This sequence encodes CASSLASGMGYEQLF.

The J gene is TRBJ2-7, the V gene TRBV7-9; TRBD1 matches at 10 bases. CDR3 length: 16 amino acids. With V trimmed by 5 bases and J by 3 bases, 10 bases remained unmatched. CDR1 and CDR2 from the germline V gene are SEHNR and FQNEAQ (reference sequence). The CDR3 loop reads CASSNLPGQGFYEQYF. CDR3 in DNA: TGTGCCAGCAGCAATTTACCGGGACAGGGGTTCTACGAGCAGTACTTC. The full variable domain, in which reference TRBV7-9 and TRBJ2-7 provide the parts outside the CDR3, is DTGVSQNPRHKITKRGQNVTFRCDPISEHNRLYWYRQTLGQGPEFLTYFQNEAQLEKSRLLSDRFSAERPKGSFSTLEIQRTEQGDSAMYLCASSNLPGQGFYEQYFGPGTRLTVT.

V is TRBV28 and J is TRBJ2-7; perhaps TRBD2 as D (6 bases). V gave up 5 bases and J gave up 7 bases, with 21 bases separating them. The CDR3 runs to 15 residues. Germline values: CDR1 MDHEN, CDR2 SYDVKM. CDR3 residues: CASSPGAGRTREQYF. In DNA, the CDR3 is TGTGCCAGCAGTCCTGGTGCGGGAAGGACGCGGGAGCAGTACTTC. Full variable domain (missing parts from reference TRBV28 and TRBJ2-7): DVKVTQSSRYLVKRTGEKVFLECVQDMDHENMFWYRQDPGLGLRLIYFSYDVKMKEKGDIPEGYSVSREKKERFSLILESASTNQTSMYLCASSPGAGRTREQYFGPGTRLTVT.

The chain carries TRBV11-2 and TRBJ2-2; D not certain. Germline CDR1 SGHAT, CDR2 FQNNGV. V lost 4 bases and J 3 bases, leaving 15 bases between the germline ends. CDR3 size: 16 residues. The CDR3 region has the DNA TGTGCCAGCAGCTCTACACCTGACGGGCACACCGGGGAGCTGTTTTTT. This codes for CASSSTPDGHTGELFF.

This clonotype was picked up a small number of times. This sequence joins TRBV24-1 and TRBJ2-3; the D gene is possibly TRBD2 (6 bases). Germline V lookup: CDR1 KGHDR, CDR2 SFDVKD. V lost 3 bases and J 1 base, leaving 10 bases between the germline ends. CDR3 length: 15 amino acids. As DNA, the CDR3 is TGTGCCACCAGTGATGGGCGGGGAGGCACAGATACGCAGTATTTT. Residues: CATSDGRGGTDTQYF.

This clonotype was seen repeatedly, ten times or more. The V and J genes are TRBV27 and TRBJ2-6; D gene ambiguous. The CDR3 runs to 16 residues. The germline gives CDR1 MNHEY, CDR2 SMNVEV (reference sequence). V dropped 3 bases and J dropped 0 bases, with 9 bases sitting between them. CDR3 region: CASSFGEISGANVLTF. CDR3 DNA sequence: TGTGCCAGCAGTTTCGGCGAGATCTCTGGGGCCAACGTCCTGACTTTC.

The V call is TRBV4-1, the J call TRBJ2-1; TRBD2 matches 9 bases. Trimming at V came to 1 base and at J to 7 bases, leaving 2 bases not matched to a gene. This CDR3 contains 14 residues. The germline gives CDR1 MGHRA, CDR2 YSYEKL. CDR3 nucleotides: TGCGCCAGCAGCCAAGTTAGCGGGAGAAATGAGCAGTTCTTC. Its protein product is CASSQVSGRNEQFF.

This chain uses TRBV19 with TRBJ1-2; maybe TRBD1 (6 bases). Germline CDR1 is LNHDA and CDR2 is SQIVND (reference sequence). V was shortened by 7 bases and J by 3 bases, with 18 bases between the two germline ends. The CDR3 runs 15 residues. CDR3 nucleotides: TGTGCCAGTACCAATCCTCAACAGGGCTACTATGGCTACACCTTC. Amino acids: CASTNPQQGYYGYTF. Looking up the rest from reference TRBV19 and TRBJ1-2 gives the full variable domain: DGGITQSPKYLFRKEGQNVTLSCEQNLNHDAMYWYRQDPGQGLRLIYYSQIVNDFQKGDIAEGYSVSREKKESFPLTVTSAQKNPTAFYLCASTNPQQGYYGYTFGSGTRLTVV.

The rearrangement uses TRBV11-2 and TRBJ2-1, with D tentatively TRBD1 (5 bases). This CDR3 contains 17 residues. CDR1 is SGHAT, CDR2 FQNNGV, per germline. V lost 1 base and J lost 4, with 17 bases in between. CDR3 bases: TGTGCCAGCAGCTTAGCGACAGCGCAGGTCCTTTACAATGAGCAGTTCTTC. It specifies CASSLATAQVLYNEQFF.

This clonotype appeared many times. The V call is TRBV19, the J call TRBJ2-3; no reliable D call. This CDR3 comprises 15 residues. V was shortened by 1 base and J by 0 bases, with 8 bases between the two germline ends. Per germline, CDR1 LNHDA and CDR2 SQIVND (reference sequence). The CDR3 region is CASSIGDTSTDTQYF. Written as DNA, the CDR3 is TGTGCCAGTAGTATAGGCGACACTAGCACAGATACGCAGTATTTT.